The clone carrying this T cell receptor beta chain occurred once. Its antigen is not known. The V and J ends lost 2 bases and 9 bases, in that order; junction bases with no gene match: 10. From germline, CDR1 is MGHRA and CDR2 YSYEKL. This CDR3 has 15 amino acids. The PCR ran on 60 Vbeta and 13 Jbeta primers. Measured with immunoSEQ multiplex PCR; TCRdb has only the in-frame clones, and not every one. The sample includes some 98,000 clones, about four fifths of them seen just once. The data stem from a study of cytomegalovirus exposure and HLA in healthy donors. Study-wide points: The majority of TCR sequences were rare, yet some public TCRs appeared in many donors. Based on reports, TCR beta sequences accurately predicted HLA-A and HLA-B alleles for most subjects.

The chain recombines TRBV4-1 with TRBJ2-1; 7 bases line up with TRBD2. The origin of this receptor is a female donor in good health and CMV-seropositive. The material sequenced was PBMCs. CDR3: CASSQSGGGPGEQFF. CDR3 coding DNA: TGCGCCAGCAGCCAATCTGGGGGAGGGCCAGGTGAGCAGTTCTTC.